Listed below are T cell receptor beta chains from one sample, sequenced in a study of beta chain features in type 1 diabetes. Sequencing used immunoSEQ multiplex PCR; TCRdb keeps in-frame clones, though not all of them. The sample comprises 120,000 to 150,000 clones, about 12% of which are singletons, and 1.3% rests with the top ten. Sequenced sample: central memory CD4+ T cells from blood. The receptors stem from a young man with type 1 diabetes. Both conserved end residues are part of each CDR3. Fields, in order: CDR3 protein, CDR3 DNA, V gene, D gene, clone size, J gene. D genes are given only for firm matches. For some rows the clone size is stated as once, few or many, or as a class when expanded; others skip it.

cdr3_aa: CASSADRLGTEAFF; cdr3_nt: TGTGCCAGCTCTGCGGACAGGTTGGGCACTGAAGCTTTCTTT; v_call: TRBV18; d_call: TRBD1; clone_size: NA; j_call: TRBJ1-1
cdr3_aa: CASSVIGEGEQFF; cdr3_nt: TGTGCCAGCAGCGTAATAGGGGAAGGCGAGCAGTTCTTC; v_call: TRBV9; d_call: NA; clone_size: many; j_call: TRBJ2-1
cdr3_aa: CASSQAHSGNTIYF; cdr3_nt: TGTGCCAGCAGCCAGGCTCACTCTGGAAACACCATATATTTT; v_call: TRBV6-5; d_call: NA; clone_size: NA; j_call: TRBJ1-3
cdr3_aa: CASSVASLTGRRAEAFF; cdr3_nt: TGTGCCAGCAGCGTAGCTTCCTTGACAGGCAGGAGGGCTGAAGCTTTCTTT; v_call: TRBV9; d_call: NA; clone_size: few; j_call: TRBJ1-1
cdr3_aa: CASSPGSQGGNQPQHF; cdr3_nt: TGTGCCAGCAGCCCCGGGAGTCAAGGGGGCAATCAGCCCCAGCATTTT; v_call: TRBV6-6; d_call: NA; clone_size: NA; j_call: TRBJ1-5
cdr3_aa: CASSLDWIEQFF; cdr3_nt: TGTGCCAGCAGCTTGGACTGGATAGAGCAGTTCTTC; v_call: TRBV5-4; d_call: NA; clone_size: NA; j_call: TRBJ2-1
cdr3_aa: CASSESFSEGGELFF; cdr3_nt: TGTGCCAGCAGTGAGTCATTCTCTGAAGGCGGGGAGCTGTTTTTT; v_call: TRBV2; d_call: NA; clone_size: NA; j_call: TRBJ2-2
cdr3_aa: CASSPGQGAGSSTDTQYF; cdr3_nt: TGTGCCAGCAGCCCGGGACAGGGGGCCGGCTCTAGCACAGATACGCAGTATTTT; v_call: TRBV11-3; d_call: TRBD1; clone_size: NA; j_call: TRBJ2-3
cdr3_aa: CAWSRPGLSSYEQYF; cdr3_nt: TGTGCCTGGAGTCGACCAGGGCTGAGCTCCTACGAGCAGTACTTC; v_call: TRBV30; d_call: NA; clone_size: NA; j_call: TRBJ2-7
cdr3_aa: CASSPLGGDTEAFF; cdr3_nt: TGTGCCAGCTCACCCTTAGGGGGGGACACTGAAGCTTTCTTT; v_call: TRBV18; d_call: NA; clone_size: NA; j_call: TRBJ1-1
cdr3_aa: CASRENWNTEAFF; cdr3_nt: TGTGCCAGCAGGGAAAACTGGAACACTGAAGCTTTCTTT; v_call: TRBV25-1; d_call: NA; clone_size: NA; j_call: TRBJ1-1
cdr3_aa: CASGLLMGNEQFF; cdr3_nt: TGTGCCAGCGGACTATTGATGGGCAATGAGCAGTTCTTC; v_call: TRBV6-1; d_call: NA; clone_size: NA; j_call: TRBJ2-1
cdr3_aa: CARAGGPGNEQFF; cdr3_nt: TGTGCCAGAGCGGGGGGGCCAGGGAATGAGCAGTTCTTC; v_call: TRBV7-2; d_call: TRBD2; clone_size: NA; j_call: TRBJ2-1
cdr3_aa: CASSFEGTVYGYTF; cdr3_nt: TGTGCCAGCAGTTTCGAAGGGACAGTCTATGGCTACACCTTC; v_call: TRBV28; d_call: TRBD1; clone_size: NA; j_call: TRBJ1-2
cdr3_aa: CASNPGGGQETQYF; cdr3_nt: TGTGCCAGCAACCCCGGGGGGGGACAAGAGACCCAGTACTTC; v_call: TRBV28; d_call: TRBD2; clone_size: NA; j_call: TRBJ2-5
cdr3_aa: CASSSQGTEAFF; cdr3_nt: TGCGCCAGCAGTTCTCAGGGGACTGAAGCTTTCTTT; v_call: TRBV10-1; d_call: NA; clone_size: NA; j_call: TRBJ1-1
cdr3_aa: CSVVPVIGTDTQYF; cdr3_nt: TGCAGCGTTGTTCCGGTGATCGGGACAGATACGCAGTATTTT; v_call: TRBV29-1; d_call: NA; clone_size: few; j_call: TRBJ2-3
cdr3_aa: CASSPDRLNTEAFF; cdr3_nt: TGTGCCAGCTCACCAGACAGGCTCAACACTGAAGCTTTCTTT; v_call: TRBV18; d_call: NA; clone_size: NA; j_call: TRBJ1-1
cdr3_aa: CASSLTGVNTEAFF; cdr3_nt: TGTGCCAGCAGCTTGACCGGAGTGAACACTGAAGCTTTCTTT; v_call: TRBV5-4; d_call: NA; clone_size: few; j_call: TRBJ1-1
cdr3_aa: CASSYAAGAYEQYF; cdr3_nt: TGTGCCAGCAGTTACGCGGCGGGAGCCTACGAGCAGTACTTC; v_call: TRBV6-5; d_call: TRBD2; clone_size: NA; j_call: TRBJ2-7
cdr3_aa: CSVDGQWTGEQFF; cdr3_nt: TGCAGCGTGGATGGACAGTGGACGGGTGAGCAGTTCTTC; v_call: TRBV29-1; d_call: NA; clone_size: NA; j_call: TRBJ2-1
cdr3_aa: CATSRDAGNEKLFF; cdr3_nt: TGTGCCACCAGCAGAGATGCGGGGAATGAAAAACTGTTTTTT; v_call: TRBV15; d_call: NA; clone_size: NA; j_call: TRBJ1-4
cdr3_aa: CASSLVWGGYTF; cdr3_nt: TGTGCCAGCAGCTTAGTCTGGGGTGGCTACACCTTC; v_call: TRBV11-2; d_call: NA; clone_size: NA; j_call: TRBJ1-2
cdr3_aa: CASSVGFANTGELFF; cdr3_nt: TGTGCCAGTAGTGTTGGGTTCGCGAACACCGGGGAGCTGTTTTTT; v_call: TRBV19; d_call: NA; clone_size: few; j_call: TRBJ2-2
cdr3_aa: CSVDGQGVVSGYTF; cdr3_nt: TGCAGCGTTGATGGGCAGGGGGTTGTCTCTGGCTACACCTTC; v_call: TRBV29-1; d_call: TRBD1; clone_size: few; j_call: TRBJ1-2
cdr3_aa: CASSRLQGETQYF; cdr3_nt: TGCGCCAGCAGCCGCCTACAGGGAGAGACCCAGTACTTC; v_call: TRBV4-3; d_call: NA; clone_size: few; j_call: TRBJ2-5
cdr3_aa: CASNPDRGEYQPQHF; cdr3_nt: TGTGCCAGCAACCCTGACAGGGGAGAATATCAGCCCCAGCATTTT; v_call: TRBV2; d_call: TRBD1; clone_size: NA; j_call: TRBJ1-5
cdr3_aa: CATSRGPGVGANVLTF; cdr3_nt: TGTGCCACCAGCAGAGGTCCAGGGGTCGGGGCCAACGTCCTGACTTTC; v_call: TRBV15; d_call: NA; clone_size: NA; j_call: TRBJ2-6
cdr3_aa: CASSPQEATGSPLHF; cdr3_nt: TGTGCCAGCAGCCCACAGGAGGCGACAGGTTCACCCCTCCACTTT; v_call: TRBV7-9; d_call: NA; clone_size: few; j_call: TRBJ1-6
cdr3_aa: CASSLVLGVGLNEQFF; cdr3_nt: TGTGCCAGCAGCTTAGTTCTAGGGGTTGGTTTGAATGAGCAGTTCTTC; v_call: TRBV7-8; d_call: NA; clone_size: NA; j_call: TRBJ2-1
cdr3_aa: CASSDRRNTEAFF; cdr3_nt: TGTGCCAGCTCTGACAGGCGGAACACTGAAGCTTTCTTT; v_call: TRBV18; d_call: NA; clone_size: few; j_call: TRBJ1-1
cdr3_aa: CASSPVTGGQETQYF; cdr3_nt: TGTGCCAGCTCACCCGTGACAGGGGGACAAGAGACCCAGTACTTC; v_call: TRBV18; d_call: TRBD1; clone_size: few; j_call: TRBJ2-5
cdr3_aa: CASSLRTLGYITEAFF; cdr3_nt: TGTGCCAGCAGCTTAAGGACCCTGGGGTATATTACTGAAGCTTTCTTT; v_call: TRBV7-2; d_call: NA; clone_size: NA; j_call: TRBJ1-1
cdr3_aa: CASQSGDTQYF; cdr3_nt: TGTGCCAGCCAGAGCGGAGATACGCAGTATTTT; v_call: TRBV7-9; d_call: NA; clone_size: few; j_call: TRBJ2-3
cdr3_aa: CASSPRASGYTGELFF; cdr3_nt: TGTGCCAGCAGCCCAAGGGCTAGCGGATACACCGGGGAGCTGTTTTTT; v_call: TRBV7-2; d_call: TRBD2; clone_size: few; j_call: TRBJ2-2
cdr3_aa: CASSVGLSAKNIQYF; cdr3_nt: TGTGCCAGCAGCGTTGGACTGAGCGCCAAAAACATTCAGTACTTC; v_call: TRBV9; d_call: NA; clone_size: few; j_call: TRBJ2-4
cdr3_aa: CASRQTGRYEQYF; cdr3_nt: TGCGCCAGCAGGCAAACAGGGAGGTACGAGCAGTACTTC; v_call: TRBV5-1; d_call: NA; clone_size: NA; j_call: TRBJ2-7
cdr3_aa: CASSESLAINEQFF; cdr3_nt: TGCGCCAGCAGTGAGTCGTTGGCGATCAATGAGCAGTTCTTC; v_call: TRBV10-1; d_call: NA; clone_size: many; j_call: TRBJ2-1
cdr3_aa: CASSSQGTGYNEQFF; cdr3_nt: TGTGCCAGCAGCTCTCAGGGTACGGGATACAATGAGCAGTTCTTC; v_call: TRBV7-2; d_call: NA; clone_size: NA; j_call: TRBJ2-1
cdr3_aa: CASSSQGPGNTIYF; cdr3_nt: TGTGCCAGCAGCTCCCAGGGACCTGGAAACACCATATATTTT; v_call: TRBV7-8; d_call: NA; clone_size: NA; j_call: TRBJ1-3
cdr3_aa: CAISGSSYEQYF; cdr3_nt: TGTGCCATCTCGGGAAGCTCCTACGAGCAGTACTTC; v_call: TRBV10-3; d_call: NA; clone_size: few; j_call: TRBJ2-7
cdr3_aa: CASSPTSGGAGGELFF; cdr3_nt: TGTGCCAGCAGCCCCACCAGCGGGGGGGCAGGCGGGGAGCTGTTTTTT; v_call: TRBV7-2; d_call: TRBD2; clone_size: few; j_call: TRBJ2-2
cdr3_aa: CASTDTQYF; cdr3_nt: TGCGCCAGCACGGATACGCAGTATTTT; v_call: TRBV10-1; d_call: NA; clone_size: NA; j_call: TRBJ2-3
cdr3_aa: CASSPGSGNYGYTF; cdr3_nt: TGTGCCAGCTCGCCAGGATCGGGAAACTATGGCTACACCTTC; v_call: TRBV18; d_call: NA; clone_size: few; j_call: TRBJ1-2
cdr3_aa: CASSLGGRTQDEQYF; cdr3_nt: TGTGCCAGCAGCTTGGGAGGGCGCACACAGGACGAGCAGTACTTC; v_call: TRBV5-8; d_call: NA; clone_size: few; j_call: TRBJ2-7
cdr3_aa: CAWSLAGSYGYTF; cdr3_nt: TGTGCCTGGAGTCTGGCAGGGAGCTATGGCTACACCTTC; v_call: TRBV30; d_call: NA; clone_size: few; j_call: TRBJ1-2
cdr3_aa: CAISEAGTDYEQYF; cdr3_nt: TGTGCCATCAGTGAGGCTGGGACAGACTACGAGCAGTACTTC; v_call: TRBV10-3; d_call: TRBD1; clone_size: NA; j_call: TRBJ2-7
cdr3_aa: CASSQVSGGDTQYF; cdr3_nt: TGCGCCAGCAGCCAAGTTAGCGGGGGGGATACGCAGTATTTT; v_call: TRBV4-1; d_call: TRBD2; clone_size: NA; j_call: TRBJ2-3
cdr3_aa: CASSYSIDNSYEQYF; cdr3_nt: TGTGCCAGCAGTTACTCGATCGACAACTCCTACGAGCAGTACTTC; v_call: TRBV6-5; d_call: NA; clone_size: few; j_call: TRBJ2-7
cdr3_aa: CASSQADVGQTYEQYF; cdr3_nt: TGCGCCAGCAGCCAAGCGGACGTTGGACAGACCTACGAGCAGTACTTC; v_call: TRBV4-1; d_call: NA; clone_size: NA; j_call: TRBJ2-7
cdr3_aa: CASSQLAEETQYF; cdr3_nt: TGTGCCAGCAGCCAGCTAGCGGAAGAGACCCAGTACTTC; v_call: TRBV7-3; d_call: TRBD2; clone_size: many; j_call: TRBJ2-5
cdr3_aa: CASSEPGQNTGELFF; cdr3_nt: TGTGCCAGCAGTGAACCGGGACAGAACACCGGGGAGCTGTTTTTT; v_call: TRBV6-1; d_call: NA; clone_size: NA; j_call: TRBJ2-2
cdr3_aa: CASSSLQGNEQYF; cdr3_nt: TGCGCCAGCAGCTCACTACAGGGGAACGAGCAGTACTTC; v_call: TRBV5-1; d_call: TRBD1; clone_size: NA; j_call: TRBJ2-7
cdr3_aa: CASSYRTGNTIYF; cdr3_nt: TGTGCCAGCAGTTACCGGACTGGAAACACCATATATTTT; v_call: TRBV6-5; d_call: NA; clone_size: NA; j_call: TRBJ1-3
cdr3_aa: CAWSLRGPAFF; cdr3_nt: TGTGCCTGGAGCCTTAGAGGGCCAGCTTTCTTT; v_call: TRBV30; d_call: NA; clone_size: NA; j_call: TRBJ1-1
cdr3_aa: CASGFTDTQYF; cdr3_nt: TGTGCCAGCGGTTTCACAGATACGCAGTATTTT; v_call: TRBV7-2; d_call: NA; clone_size: NA; j_call: TRBJ2-3
cdr3_aa: CASSSGTEIYGYTF; cdr3_nt: TGTGCCAGCAGCTCGGGGACAGAGATCTATGGCTACACCTTC; v_call: TRBV28; d_call: TRBD1; clone_size: NA; j_call: TRBJ1-2
cdr3_aa: CAISVSGGQSVGTDTQYF; cdr3_nt: TGTGCCATCAGTGTTAGCGGGGGCCAGTCTGTGGGCACAGATACGCAGTATTTT; v_call: TRBV10-3; d_call: TRBD2; clone_size: few; j_call: TRBJ2-3